Listed here are 22 T cell receptor beta chains from one sample, sequenced in a study of cytomegalovirus exposure and HLA in healthy donors. TCRdb keeps only in-frame clones here, not all; method: immunoSEQ multiplex PCR. The sample includes 250,000 to 350,000 clones, about 85% of them seen just once. The specimen sequenced was PBMCs. These receptor sequences come from a woman younger than 45 in good health and CMV-seropositive.

This chain links TRBV29-1 with TRBJ1-2; 9 nucleotides line up with TRBD1. CDR3 length: 15 amino acids. Trimming cost V 6 bases and J 4 bases; bases outside gene matches: 12. In germline, CDR1 is SQVTM, CDR2 ANQGSEA. DNA for the CDR3: TGCAGCGTCCATACCAAAACAGGGGGCAGCTATGGCTACACCTTC. Protein sequence: CSVHTKTGGSYGYTF.

CDR3 loop: CASSPDSNTEAFF. CDR3 coding DNA: TGTGCCAGCAGCCCAGACTCGAACACTGAAGCTTTCTTT. The chain combines TRBV7-3 with TRBJ1-1; D is unclear. Germline V gives CDR1 SGHTA, CDR2 FQGTGA. There are 13 residues in the CDR3. Trimming cost V 5 bases and J 1 base, with 8 bases left between them.

This chain joins TRBV27 and TRBJ2-2; D unresolved. The germline V and J ends were trimmed by 6 bases and 5 bases, with 10 bases remaining between them. The germline gives CDR1 MNHEY, CDR2 SMNVEV (reference sequence). The CDR3 runs to 13 residues. The CDR3 DNA reads as TGTGCCAGCAGGGACCTTGCGACCGGGGAGCTGTTTTTT. This codes for CASRDLATGELFF.

As DNA, the CDR3 is TGTGCCAGCAGTTTAACCGGGACAGGGAAAAACATTCAGTACTTC. This sequence encodes CASSLTGTGKNIQYF. The chain uses TRBV25-1 and TRBJ2-4, with 9 bases that match TRBD1. The CDR3 sequence is 15 residues long. V lost 5 bases to trimming and J lost 4 bases; unmatched junction nucleotides: 6. In germline, CDR1 is MGHDK, CDR2 SYGVNS. The full variable domain, completed using reference TRBV25-1 and TRBJ2-4, is EADIYQTPRYLVIGTGKKITLECSQTMGHDKMYWYQQDPGMELHLIHYSYGVNSTEKGDLSSESTVSRIRTEHFPLTLESARPSHTSQYLCASSLTGTGKNIQYFGAGTRLSVL.

This sequence joins TRBV6-5 and TRBJ2-1, with a possible D match to TRBD2 (5 bases). Trimming cost V 6 bases and J 4 bases, with 13 bases left between them. The CDR3 covers 14 residues. Germline-derived CDR1 and CDR2 are MNHEY and SVGAGI. Here the CDR3 reads CASSPRPGYNEQFF. In DNA form, the CDR3 reads TGTGCCAGCAGCCCTCGGCCGGGGTACAATGAGCAGTTCTTC.

V usage is TRBV30 and J usage is TRBJ2-3; tentative D call: TRBD2 (5 bases). The CDR3 length is 11 residues. Germline values: CDR1 GTSNPN, CDR2 SVGIG (reference sequence). With 3 bases removed from V and 10 bases from J, the gap between germline ends came to 11 bases. The CDR3 loop is CAWSLTSPQYF. The CDR3 nucleotides read TGTGCCTGGAGCCTCACTAGTCCGCAGTATTTT. The complete variable domain, with remaining parts taken from reference TRBV30 and TRBJ2-3, reads SQTIHQWPATLVQPVGSPLSLECTVEGTSNPNLYWYRQAAGRGLQLLFYSVGIGQISSEVPQNLSASRPQDRQFILSSKKLLLSDSGFYLCAWSLTSPQYFGPGTRLTVL.

This clone was counted a few times. V usage is TRBV21-1 and J usage is TRBJ1-5. TRBV21-1 is a pseudogene segment. The CDR3 extends over 18 amino acids. CDR3 protein: CASSKRKNLLTFNQPQHF. CDR3 DNA sequence: TGTGCCAGCAGCAAGAGAAAAAATTTACTTACCTTCAATCAGCCCCAGCATTTT.

The chain couples TRBV5-4 to TRBJ1-5, with unresolved D. V was pared by 2 bases and J by 4 bases, with 7 bases between. The germline V gene has CDR1 SGHNT and CDR2 YYREEE (reference sequence). The CDR3 loop spans 13 amino acids. DNA of the CDR3: TGTGCCAGCAGCTTAGGGATAAATCAGCCCCAGCATTTT. It yields the protein CASSLGINQPQHF. Together with reference TRBV5-4 and TRBJ1-5, the CDR3 gives the full variable domain: ETGVTQSPTHLIKTRGQQVTLRCSSQSGHNTVSWYQQALGQGPQFIFQYYREEENGRGNFPPRFSGLQFPNYSSELNVNALELDDSALYLCASSLGINQPQHFGDGTRLSIL.

This chain links TRBV29-1 with TRBJ2-4; D unresolved. CDR1 is SQVTM and CDR2 is ANQGSEA in the germline V gene. The CDR3 extends over 15 amino acids. The V and J ends lost 0 bases and 0 bases respectively, with 9 bases between them. The CDR3 DNA is TGCAGCGTTGAAGATTCTGTTAAAGCCAAAAACATTCAGTACTTC. It encodes CSVEDSVKAKNIQYF.

In this sample, this clone turned up once. The identical CDR3 is also encoded by other nucleotide sequences in the sample. The CDR3 DNA sequence: TGTGCCAGCAGCTTGGACAGCCAAGAGACCCAGTACTTC. Its protein is CASSLDSQETQYF. The V and J genes are TRBV5-4 and TRBJ2-5; no definite D call. Per germline, CDR1 SGHNT and CDR2 YYREEE (reference sequence). V was shortened by 0 bases and J by 1 base, with 4 bases between the two germline ends. This CDR3 has 13 residues.

This chain uses TRBV4-3 with TRBJ1-2, with 8 bases fitting TRBD1. This CDR3 comprises 17 residues. Germline CDR1 reads LGHNA; CDR2 reads YSLEER. J gave up 7 bases and V 2 bases, and 15 bases lay outside the gene matches. In DNA form, the CDR3 reads TGCGCCAGCAGCCAAATGACAATGGACAGGGACGGTGGTGGCTACACCTTC. Its translation is CASSQMTMDRDGGGYTF.

The chain uses TRBV5-4 and TRBJ2-5; weak D call: TRBD1 (6 bases). The V gene lost 3 bases and the J gene lost 5 bases, with 14 bases spanning the gap. Germline CDR1 reads SGHNT; CDR2 reads YYREEE (reference sequence). The length of the CDR3 is 14 residues. CDR3 sequence: CASSSRAGEETQYF. In nucleotides, the CDR3 is TGTGCCAGCAGCTCACGGGCAGGGGAGGAGACCCAGTACTTC.

The chain links TRBV7-9 to TRBJ2-7; no reliable D call. The CDR3 has 13 residues. V lost 2 bases to trimming and J lost 0 bases, with 5 bases between them. The germline V gene encodes CDR1 SEHNR and CDR2 FQNEAQ (reference sequence). The CDR3 here is CASSLSSSYEQYF. CDR3 nucleotide sequence: TGTGCCAGCAGCTTATCCTCCTCCTACGAGCAGTACTTC.

In this sample, this clone turned up many times. The rearrangement links TRBV9 to TRBJ2-7, with 7 bases aligning to TRBD2. V shed 4 bases and J 5 bases; nucleotides not matched to a gene: 15. The germline V gene encodes CDR1 SGDLS and CDR2 YYNGEE. CDR3 length: 16 residues. The CDR3: CASSPGGGRSRDEQYF. CDR3 in DNA: TGTGCCAGCAGCCCGGGGGGAGGGAGGAGTCGTGACGAGCAGTACTTC. The variable domain in full, with the rest retrieved from reference TRBV9 and TRBJ2-7, is DSGVTQTPKHLITATGQRVTLRCSPRSGDLSVYWYQQSLDQGLQFLIQYYNGEERAKGNILERFSAQQFPDLHSELNLSSLELGDSALYFCASSPGGGRSRDEQYFGPGTRLTVT.

The rearrangement links TRBV27 to TRBJ2-7; 9 bases are shared with TRBD2. With 2 bases clipped from V and 3 bases from J, the junction kept 5 bases outside the gene matches. CDR3 length: 15 amino acids. The germline CDR1 and CDR2 sequences are MNHEY and SMNVEV (reference sequence). CDR3 coding DNA: TGTGCCAGCAGTTTAGCGGGGGGGCTAGACTACGAGCAGTACTTC. It encodes CASSLAGGLDYEQYF.

DNA of the CDR3: TGTGCCACCAGCGGGGGGGCGGTAGATACGCAGTATTTT. Encoded protein: CATSGGAVDTQYF. V usage is TRBV15 and J usage is TRBJ2-3, with D perhaps TRBD2 (7 bases). Germline loops: CDR1 LNHNV, CDR2 YYDKDF (reference sequence). CDR3 length: 13 residues. V was cut by 5 bases and J by 5 bases, with 11 bases left in between.

The gene calls are TRBV27 and TRBJ1-4; D gene uncertain. CDR1 is MNHEY, CDR2 SMNVEV, per germline (reference sequence). The CDR3 is 14 residues long. The V end lost 5 bases, the J end lost 0 bases, and 7 bases lay between the germline ends. The CDR3 DNA follows: TGTGCCAGCAGTGAACGTGCAACTAATGAAAAACTGTTTTTT. Translated, it gives CASSERATNEKLFF. The full variable domain, with the rest looked up from reference TRBV27 and TRBJ1-4, is EAQVTQNPRYLITVTGKKLTVTCSQNMNHEYMSWYRQDPGLGLRQIYYSMNVEVTDKGDVPEGYKVSRKEKRNFPLILESPSPNQTSLYFCASSERATNEKLFFGSGTQLSVL.

The V gene is TRBV2, the J gene TRBJ2-3, with TRBD2 identical over 9 bases. The CDR3 has 15 amino acids. Germline trimming cut 3 bases from V and 2 bases from J; bases unmatched to any gene: 3. The germline V gene has CDR1 SNHLY and CDR2 FYNNEI. CDR3 in amino acids: CASSEGLAFTDTQYF. DNA of the CDR3: TGTGCCAGCAGTGAGGGACTAGCCTTCACAGATACGCAGTATTTT.

The V and J genes are TRBV6-5 and TRBJ2-1; 9 positions match TRBD2. Trimming took 0 bases from V and 3 from J; bases not matched to a gene: 3. CDR3 length: 16 residues. Germline values: CDR1 MNHEY, CDR2 SVGAGI. The chain's CDR3 is CASSYSTSGLYNEQFF. As DNA, the CDR3 is TGTGCCAGCAGTTACTCGACTAGCGGACTCTACAATGAGCAGTTCTTC.

The gene calls are TRBV11-2 and TRBJ2-5; D unclear. V shed 6 bases and J shed 4 bases, with 15 bases lying between them. There are 14 residues in the CDR3. The germline gives CDR1 SGHAT, CDR2 FQNNGV. CDR3 nucleotides: TGTGCCAGCAGTCCAAACCGGTTTGGAGAGACCCAGTACTTC. Translation gives CASSPNRFGETQYF.

This clone appeared a single time. The V call is TRBV18, the J call TRBJ2-7; TRBD1 is a possible D gene (6 bases). CDR1 KGHSH and CDR2 LQKENI come from the germline V gene. The CDR3 totals 15 residues. Trimming shortened V by 3 bases and J by 2 bases, and 14 bases separated the two germline ends. CDR3 residues: CASSPDRWDTYEQYF. The CDR3 coding sequence is TGTGCCAGCTCACCCGACAGGTGGGACACCTACGAGCAGTACTTC.

This clone showed up just once. The chain uses TRBV15 and TRBJ1-5; D remains unclear. The germline V gene encodes CDR1 LNHNV and CDR2 YYDKDF (reference sequence). V was cut by 3 bases and J by 1 base, with 10 bases left in between. This CDR3 has 15 amino acids. The CDR3 DNA sequence: TGTGCCACCAGCAGGGATTTGCCGAGCAATCAGCCCCAGCATTTT. It codes for CATSRDLPSNQPQHF.